The sequence of this T cell receptor (beta chain) was determined in a study of T-cell reconstitution after alpha-beta-depleted transplantation in children. The CDR3 contains 13 residues. J lost 5 bases, V lost 8 bases, and 2 bases had no gene match. During its preparation, the TCRbeta library received unique molecular identifiers. One entry per CDR3 protein results from TCRdb running MiXCR on the PCR reads. The sample records over 150,000 distinct CDR3 sequences, 13% to 15% being singletons. This clonotype was counted ten times or more. The chain couples TRBV12-3 or TRBV12-4 to TRBJ1-4; 10 nucleotides line up with TRBD1. The sequence was collected from a human donor who donated a stem cell graft to a child with acute lymphoblastic leukemia. The sequenced sample was PBMCs from the stem cell graft donor, obtained from the stem cell graft. CDR3 loop: CASGTGENEKLFF. The CDR3 coding sequence is TGTGCCAGCGGGACAGGGGAAAATGAAAAACTGTTTTTT.